Below are 27 T cell receptor beta chains sequenced from a single sample in a study of cytomegalovirus exposure and HLA in healthy donors. The PCR contained 60 Vbeta and 13 Jbeta primers. Profiled with immunoSEQ multiplex PCR; TCRdb holds only in-frame clones, not every one. Of 110,000 or so clones listed, about three quarters are singletons. The specimen sequenced was PBMCs. Receptor source: a male donor in good health and CMV-seronegative.

The J gene is TRBJ2-3, the V gene TRBV7-2, with TRBD2 matching 10 bases. The V segment lost 5 bases and the J segment 2 bases; nucleotides outside the gene matches: 7. The length of the CDR3 is 16 residues. Germline CDR1 reads SGHTA; CDR2 reads FQGNSA. For the CDR3, the DNA is TGTGCCAGCAGCCCCCGGACTAGCGGATTCACAGATACGCAGTATTTT. Translated: CASSPRTSGFTDTQYF.

CDR3 DNA sequence: TGCGCCAGCAGCTTGACGGGGGGGAAAGAGACCCAGTACTTC. Residues: CASSLTGGKETQYF. The chain combines TRBV5-1 with TRBJ2-5, with TRBD2 matching 8 bases. V gave up 1 base and J gave up 3 bases; unmatched junction bases: 2. The germline CDR1 and CDR2 sequences are SGHRS and YFSETQ. The CDR3 is 14 amino acids.

V is TRBV29-1 and J is TRBJ1-2; TRBD1 is a possible D gene (5 bases). The CDR3 covers 12 residues. Trimming removed 3 bases at V and 4 bases at J, with 9 bases between. Germline loops: CDR1 SQVTM, CDR2 ANQGSEA. CDR3 nucleotide sequence: TGCAGCGTTGATCGGACAACCTATGGCTACACCTTC. Its translation is CSVDRTTYGYTF.

This clone appeared once. The chain uses TRBV13 and TRBJ2-7, with 7 bases lining up with TRBD1. V lost 4 bases to trimming and J lost 2 bases; unmatched junction nucleotides: 5. The CDR3 runs to 14 residues. CDR1 and CDR2 (germline): PRHDT, FYEKMQ (reference sequence). Here the CDR3 reads CASSSTGQPYEQYF. The CDR3 bases are TGTGCCAGCAGCTCTACGGGACAGCCCTACGAGCAGTACTTC. Full variable domain (outside the CDR3, taken from reference TRBV13 and TRBJ2-7): AAGVIQSPRHLIKEKRETATLKCYPIPRHDTVYWYQQGPGQDPQFLISFYEKMQSDKGSIPDRFSAQQFSDYHSELNMSSLELGDSALYFCASSSTGQPYEQYFGPGTRLTVT.

This sequence joins TRBV29-1 and TRBJ2-7; no clear D gene. Germline CDR1 and CDR2: SQVTM and ANQGSEA. This CDR3 is 12 amino acids long. Trimming removed 4 bases at V and 3 bases at J, with 10 bases between. The CDR3: CSVVHRNYEQYF. The CDR3 DNA follows: TGCAGCGTTGTACACAGAAACTACGAGCAGTACTTC.

The rearrangement uses TRBV10-3 and TRBJ2-1, with a tentative D call TRBD1 (6 bases). V was cut by 5 bases and J by 0 bases, with 8 bases left in between. Germline V gene lookup returns CDR1 ENHRY and CDR2 SYGVKD. The CDR3 has 14 residues. The CDR3 here is CAISQQGSYNEQFF. CDR3 sequence (DNA): TGTGCCATCAGTCAACAGGGCTCCTACAATGAGCAGTTCTTC.

Comments on this clone: Germline is not matched at one junction end, which may reflect a read error. The J gene is TRBJ1-3, the V gene TRBV7-9; tentatively, D is TRBD1 (5 bases). The CDR3 is made up of 18 amino acids. CDR1 is SEHNR and CDR2 is FQNEAQ in the germline V gene (reference sequence). Here the CDR3 DNA reads TGTTCCAGCAGCCACGAACCGATACAGACAGCCTCTGGAAACACCATATATTTT. This codes for CSSSHEPIQTASGNTIYF.

This clone occurred a few times. The rearrangement uses TRBV2 and TRBJ1-4; D is perhaps TRBD1 (6 bases). V was pared by 7 bases and J by 7 bases, with 13 bases between. Germline CDR1 is SNHLY and CDR2 is FYNNEI. This CDR3 comprises 13 residues. In DNA form, the CDR3 reads TGTGCCAGCATAGGGGGGGCCCGTGAAAAACTGTTTTTT. Translated: CASIGGAREKLFF.

This clone was detected once. V is TRBV7-9 and J is TRBJ2-7; possibly TRBD2 for D (6 bases). Germline V CDR1 and CDR2: SEHNR, FQNEAQ (reference sequence). V was shortened by 8 bases and J by 0 bases, with 11 bases between the two germline ends. There are 13 residues in the CDR3. This CDR3 is CASSGLNSYEQYF. The CDR3 DNA sequence: TGTGCCAGCTCGGGACTGAACTCCTACGAGCAGTACTTC.

This sequence joins TRBV10-3 and TRBJ2-7; weak D call: TRBD2 (6 bases). The CDR3 is made up of 14 amino acids. Trimming cost V 2 bases and J 3 bases, with 11 bases left between them. Germline V gene sequence: CDR1 ENHRY, CDR2 SYGVKD. This chain's CDR3 is CAISEPRRDYEQYF. In DNA form, the CDR3 reads TGTGCCATCAGTGAGCCCCGGCGGGACTACGAGCAGTACTTC.

The chain has TRBV6-4 and TRBJ2-3, with a tentative D call TRBD2 (6 bases). The CDR3 loop spans 15 amino acids. V was pared by 2 bases and J by 0 bases, with 9 bases between. The germline V gene encodes CDR1 MRHNA and CDR2 SNTAGT. CDR3 in DNA: TGTGCCAGCAGTGACGGCCGGGGGAGCACAGATACGCAGTATTTT. Its protein is CASSDGRGSTDTQYF.

Relative to its sample, this clone is medium-sized. The rearrangement links TRBV4-2 to TRBJ2-7, with 9 bases aligning to TRBD1. Trimming took 1 base from V and 5 from J; bases not matched to a gene: 12. CDR3 length: 17 residues. The germline V gene encodes CDR1 LGHNA and CDR2 YNFKEQ. This CDR3 reads CASSQGGSRDRANEQYF. CDR3 coding DNA: TGTGCCAGCAGCCAAGGCGGCAGCCGGGACAGGGCCAACGAGCAGTACTTC.

This clone was counted a few times. The chain combines TRBV7-3 with TRBJ2-7; TRBD1 aligns across 7 bases. The trim removed 4 bases at V and 3 bases at J, leaving 6 bases unmatched. The germline V gene has CDR1 SGHTA and CDR2 FQGTGA. There are 14 residues in the CDR3. As DNA, the CDR3 is TGTGCCAGCAGCTCCTCGCCAGGGGGCTACGAGCAGTACTTC. It specifies CASSSSPGGYEQYF.

This CDR3 is CASSLGGDLAKNIQYF. The CDR3 DNA follows: TGTGCCAGCAGCCTTGGGGGGGACCTAGCCAAAAACATTCAGTACTTC. V is TRBV2 and J is TRBJ2-4; 7 bases are a match to TRBD2. Trimming removed 6 bases from V and 0 bases from J; junction bases left unmatched: 8. Germline V gene sequence: CDR1 SNHLY, CDR2 FYNNEI. This CDR3 is 16 amino acids long.

This chain uses TRBV5-6 with TRBJ2-3, with TRBD2 matching 10 bases. CDR1 is SGHDT, CDR2 YYEEEE, per germline. Trimming took 3 bases from V and 0 from J; bases not matched to a gene: 10. The CDR3 is 18 residues long. The CDR3 loop reads CASSSSGSFGASTDTQYF. The CDR3 DNA follows: TGTGCCAGCAGCTCTAGCGGGAGCTTTGGGGCTAGCACAGATACGCAGTATTTT.

The gene calls are TRBV5-8 and TRBJ1-5; D is unresolved. From germline, CDR1 is SGHTS and CDR2 YDEGEE. The length of the CDR3 is 14 residues. V lost 0 bases and J lost 9, with 13 bases in between. CDR3 DNA: TGTGCCAGCAGCTTGGACAGCCTCTCAACGCCCCAGCATTTT. Protein: CASSLDSLSTPQHF. The complete variable domain, with remaining parts taken from reference TRBV5-8 and TRBJ1-5, reads EAGVTQSPTHLIKTRGQQATLRCSPISGHTSVYWYQQALGLGLQFLLWYDEGEERNRGNFPPRFSGRQFPNYSSELNVNALELEDSALYLCASSLDSLSTPQHFGDGTRLSIL.

This clone appeared a few times. Mismatch with germline at one junction end may stem from a read error. The rearrangement joins TRBV5-6 to TRBJ1-1; D is undetermined. Germline values: CDR1 SGHDT, CDR2 YYEEEE. The CDR3 has 9 amino acids. CDR3 in amino acids: CASSPPVVF. CDR3 nucleotides: TGTGCCAGCAGCCCGCCGGTGGTCTTT. Full variable domain (remainder filled in from reference TRBV5-6 and TRBJ1-1): DAGVTQSPTHLIKTRGQQVTLRCSPKSGHDTVSWYQQALGQGPQFIFQYYEEEERQRGNFPDRFSGHQFPNYSSELNVNALLLGDSALYLCASSPPVVFGQGTRLTVV.

V usage is TRBV7-3 and J usage is TRBJ1-5; D gene unclear. CDR1 is SGHTA and CDR2 is FQGTGA in the germline V gene. V was trimmed by 2 bases and J by 5 bases, leaving 7 bases between them. CDR3 size: 13 residues. The CDR3 DNA reads TGTGCCAGCAGCTTAGATCGGGATCAGCCCCAGCATTTT. It is translated as CASSLDRDQPQHF.

The rearrangement uses TRBV10-3 and TRBJ2-7; D gene uncertain. V was clipped by 9 bases and J by 3 bases, with 15 bases between them. From germline, CDR1 is ENHRY and CDR2 SYGVKD. The CDR3 sequence is 13 residues long. CDR3 DNA: TGTGCCATTCGAGCCGTGGGCAGCTACGAGCAGTACTTC. As protein: CAIRAVGSYEQYF.

The chain couples TRBV6-6 to TRBJ1-2; tentatively, D is TRBD1 (5 bases). Germline CDR1 and CDR2: MNHNY and SVGAGI (reference sequence). The CDR3 runs 13 residues. V lost 2 bases to trimming and J lost 2 bases, with 6 bases between them. The CDR3 nucleotides are TGTGCCAGCAGTTACGCAGGGAACTATGGCTACACCTTC. It yields the protein CASSYAGNYGYTF.

This chain uses TRBV7-2 with TRBJ2-5; 7 bases fit TRBD1. The CDR3 consists of 15 residues. The ends lost 6 bases at V and 1 base at J; junction bases unmatched: 8. Germline CDR1 reads SGHTA; CDR2 reads FQGNSA. The CDR3 is CASSPLPGGQETQYF. The CDR3 DNA is TGTGCCAGCAGTCCCCTCCCAGGGGGCCAAGAGACCCAGTACTTC.

The rearrangement joins TRBV9 to TRBJ2-1; TRBD2 matches at 14 bases. The ends lost 2 bases at V and 12 bases at J; junction bases unmatched: 10. This CDR3 is built from 16 residues. The germline CDR1 and CDR2 sequences are SGDLS and YYNGEE. CDR3 bases: TGTGCCAGCAGCGTCACCGGGACTAGCGGGAGTCAGGGGCAGTTCTTC. This codes for CASSVTGTSGSQGQFF.

The chain has TRBV27 and TRBJ1-2; the D is unclear. Trimming removed 6 bases at V and 1 base at J, with 6 bases between. CDR3 length equals 12 residues. Germline V CDR1 and CDR2: MNHEY, SMNVEV (reference sequence). CDR3 DNA: TGTGCCAGCAGGAGTGGTAACTATGGCTACACCTTC. Translated: CASRSGNYGYTF.

The J gene is TRBJ1-2, the V gene TRBV10-2; possible D gene TRBD1, 6 bases. V gave up 2 bases and J gave up 2 bases, with 9 bases separating them. Germline V gene data show CDR1 as WSHSY and CDR2 as SAAADI. The CDR3 extends over 14 amino acids. CDR3 nucleotide sequence: TGCGCCAGCAGTGAGCAGGGGCCGAACTATGGCTACACCTTC. It translates to CASSEQGPNYGYTF.

The chain is built from TRBV6-5 and TRBJ2-1, with 9 bases matching TRBD2. V lost 6 bases to trimming and J lost 8 bases; unmatched junction nucleotides: 11. From germline, CDR1 is MNHEY and CDR2 SVGAGI. The CDR3 has 15 amino acids. The CDR3 coding sequence is TGTGCCAGCAGACCCGCGGGAGGGGTGGTCGATGAGCAGTTCTTC. It encodes CASRPAGGVVDEQFF.

The rearrangement links TRBV6-5 to TRBJ2-5; possibly TRBD2 for D (5 bases). The J call may be in error: the DNA end matches TRBJ2-7 better. This CDR3 comprises 15 residues. Germline-derived CDR1 and CDR2 are MNHEY and SVGAGI. The CDR3 here is CASSSHSGTGYEQYF. The CDR3 DNA is TGTGCCAGCAGTTCTCACAGCGGCACTGGGTACGAGCAGTACTTC.

The gene calls are TRBV28 and TRBJ2-7; 7 nucleotides align to TRBD2. Trimming cost V 5 bases and J 9 bases; bases outside gene matches: 10. The CDR3 is made up of 13 amino acids. Looked up from germline, CDR1 is MDHEN and CDR2 is SYDVKM. The CDR3 sequence is CASSQRGGTAQYF. For the CDR3, the DNA is TGTGCCAGCAGTCAGCGGGGAGGAACGGCGCAGTACTTC. The full variable domain, in which reference TRBV28 and TRBJ2-7 provide the parts outside the CDR3, is DVKVTQSSRYLVKRTGEKVFLECVQDMDHENMFWYRQDPGLGLRLIYFSYDVKMKEKGDIPEGYSVSREKKERFSLILESASTNQTSMYLCASSQRGGTAQYFGPGTRLTVT.